A selection of T cell receptor beta chains follows, all from one sample in a study of blood T cell repertoires in COVID-19. Using immunoSEQ multiplex PCR, the repertoire was profiled, and TCRdb retains in-frame clones only, with some absent. The sample consists of 100,000 to 130,000 clones, more than 70% of them appearing once. Material: peripheral blood. These receptors were obtained from a man in his sixties or seventies with acute or convalescent COVID-19. CDR3s include the opening cysteine and the closing phenylalanine or tryptophan. The order of the fields is V gene, J gene, clone size, D gene, CDR3 protein, CDR3 DNA. D genes are given only for firm matches. Some rows have no size entry. The others give once, few or many, or a class for an expanded clone.

V gene: TRBV12-5
J gene: TRBJ1-1
clone size: -
D gene: -
CDR3 protein: CASEDRTNTEAFF
CDR3 DNA: TGTGCTAGTGAGGACAGAACGAACACTGAAGCTTTCTTT

V gene: TRBV5-1
J gene: TRBJ1-2
clone size: -
D gene: -
CDR3 protein: CASSLDSDYGYTF
CDR3 DNA: TGCGCCAGCAGCTTGGACAGTGACTATGGCTACACCTTC

V gene: TRBV19
J gene: TRBJ1-2
clone size: few
D gene: TRBD1
CDR3 protein: CASSNPARTGGANYGYTF
CDR3 DNA: TGTGCCAGTAGTAACCCCGCACGAACAGGGGGAGCTAACTATGGCTACACCTTC

V gene: TRBV7-2
J gene: TRBJ2-1
clone size: few
D gene: TRBD2
CDR3 protein: CASSLDGGSYNEQFF
CDR3 DNA: TGTGCCAGCAGCTTAGACGGGGGGTCCTACAATGAGCAGTTCTTC

V gene: TRBV7-9
J gene: TRBJ2-2
clone size: -
D gene: TRBD1
CDR3 protein: CASSEGQVVTGELFF
CDR3 DNA: TGTGCCAGCAGCGAAGGACAGGTGGTCACCGGGGAGCTGTTTTTT

V gene: TRBV5-8
J gene: TRBJ2-1
clone size: few
D gene: TRBD2
CDR3 protein: CASSLWGGNNEQFF
CDR3 DNA: TGTGCCAGCAGCTTGTGGGGGGGGAACAATGAGCAGTTCTTC

V gene: TRBV11-2
J gene: TRBJ2-5
clone size: -
D gene: TRBD2
CDR3 protein: CASSLSLAGTKLGETQYF
CDR3 DNA: TGTGCCAGCAGCTTAAGCCTAGCGGGGACTAAATTGGGGGAGACCCAGTACTTC

V gene: TRBV7-6
J gene: TRBJ1-1
clone size: once
D gene: -
CDR3 protein: CASSLVTEAFF
CDR3 DNA: TGTGCCAGCAGCTTAGTAACAGAAGCTTTCTTT

V gene: TRBV6-5
J gene: TRBJ1-2
clone size: -
D gene: TRBD1
CDR3 protein: CASSTLQGRYGYTF
CDR3 DNA: TGTGCCAGCAGTACTCTACAGGGGAGGTATGGCTACACCTTC

V gene: TRBV2
J gene: TRBJ2-3
clone size: -
D gene: -
CDR3 protein: CASSEAGWGTDTQYF
CDR3 DNA: TGTGCCAGCAGTGAAGCCGGGTGGGGCACAGATACGCAGTATTTT

V gene: TRBV19
J gene: TRBJ2-7
clone size: once
D gene: -
CDR3 protein: CASSLRGAGNYEQYF
CDR3 DNA: TGTGCCAGTAGTCTCAGGGGGGCCGGCAACTACGAGCAGTACTTC

V gene: TRBV12-3/TRBV12-4
J gene: TRBJ1-6
clone size: -
D gene: TRBD1
CDR3 protein: CASRQGHNSPLHF
CDR3 DNA: TGTGCCAGCCGACAGGGACATAATTCACCCCTCCACTTT

V gene: TRBV19
J gene: TRBJ1-1
clone size: once
D gene: -
CDR3 protein: CASSGTLNTEAFF
CDR3 DNA: TGTGCCAGTTCCGGGACATTGAACACTGAAGCTTTCTTT

V gene: TRBV5-5
J gene: TRBJ2-3
clone size: once
D gene: TRBD1
CDR3 protein: CASSSSDRGRDTQYF
CDR3 DNA: TGTGCCAGCAGCTCATCGGACAGGGGCCGGGATACGCAGTATTTT

V gene: TRBV11-2
J gene: TRBJ2-5
clone size: medium-sized
D gene: -
CDR3 protein: CASSLGAGFGETQYF
CDR3 DNA: TGTGCCAGCAGCTTGGGTGCGGGGTTCGGTGAGACCCAGTACTTC

V gene: TRBV18
J gene: TRBJ2-3
clone size: -
D gene: -
CDR3 protein: CASSPVGRGDTQYF
CDR3 DNA: TGTGCCAGCTCACCAGTGGGGCGGGGAGATACGCAGTATTTT

V gene: TRBV18
J gene: TRBJ2-2
clone size: -
D gene: TRBD1
CDR3 protein: CASSPRDSQIGTGELFF
CDR3 DNA: TGTGCCAGCTCACCCCGGGACAGCCAAATCGGCACCGGGGAGCTGTTTTTT

V gene: TRBV6-2/TRBV6-3
J gene: TRBJ2-7
clone size: -
D gene: -
CDR3 protein: CASSYSSPYEQYF
CDR3 DNA: TGTGCCAGCAGTTACTCCAGTCCCTACGAGCAGTACTTC

V gene: TRBV6-5
J gene: TRBJ2-7
clone size: -
D gene: TRBD1
CDR3 protein: CASSTPQGARDEQYF
CDR3 DNA: TGTGCCAGCAGTACCCCACAGGGGGCGAGGGACGAGCAGTACTTC

V gene: TRBV29-1
J gene: TRBJ1-4
clone size: -
D gene: TRBD1
CDR3 protein: CSAGDGTGGTNEKLFF
CDR3 DNA: TGCAGCGCCGGGGACGGGACAGGGGGAACTAATGAAAAACTGTTTTTT

V gene: TRBV7-9
J gene: TRBJ1-2
clone size: -
D gene: -
CDR3 protein: CASSLLEGRMDGYTF
CDR3 DNA: TGTGCCAGCAGCTTGCTGGAGGGGCGTATGGATGGCTACACCTTC

V gene: TRBV7-9
J gene: TRBJ2-5
clone size: -
D gene: -
CDR3 protein: CASSYGEETQYF
CDR3 DNA: TGTGCCAGCAGCTACGGGGAAGAGACCCAGTACTTC

V gene: TRBV11-2
J gene: TRBJ1-1
clone size: once
D gene: -
CDR3 protein: CASSLAGSEAFF
CDR3 DNA: TGTGCCAGCAGCTTAGCAGGGTCTGAAGCTTTCTTT

V gene: TRBV20-1
J gene: TRBJ1-1
clone size: medium-sized
D gene: -
CDR3 protein: CSARGGTEAFF
CDR3 DNA: TGCAGTGCTAGAGGCGGGACTGAAGCTTTCTTT

V gene: TRBV27
J gene: TRBJ1-1
clone size: -
D gene: -
CDR3 protein: CASRGLSGTEAFF
CDR3 DNA: TGTGCCAGCAGGGGTCTATCGGGCACTGAAGCTTTCTTT

V gene: TRBV7-2
J gene: TRBJ2-7
clone size: -
D gene: TRBD1
CDR3 protein: CASTETGGSYEQYF
CDR3 DNA: TGTGCCAGCACTGAGACAGGGGGTTCCTACGAGCAGTACTTC

V gene: TRBV20-1
J gene: TRBJ2-5
clone size: -
D gene: TRBD1
CDR3 protein: CSASALYGQGGLRYQETQYF
CDR3 DNA: TGCAGTGCTAGTGCTCTCTACGGACAGGGGGGATTGAGGTACCAAGAGACCCAGTACTTC

V gene: TRBV2
J gene: TRBJ1-6
clone size: once
D gene: -
CDR3 protein: CASGSDGDNSPLHF
CDR3 DNA: TGTGCCAGCGGATCGGACGGGGATAATTCACCCCTCCACTTT

V gene: TRBV7-9
J gene: TRBJ1-3
clone size: -
D gene: -
CDR3 protein: CASSPRFVGADGNTIYF
CDR3 DNA: TGTGCCAGCAGCCCCCGGTTTGTGGGGGCAGATGGAAACACCATATATTTT

V gene: TRBV25-1
J gene: TRBJ1-4
clone size: few
D gene: -
CDR3 protein: CASASLLDRTSGEKLFF
CDR3 DNA: TGTGCCAGCGCCAGCCTCCTCGACAGGACGTCTGGGGAAAAACTGTTTTTT

V gene: TRBV2
J gene: TRBJ1-4
clone size: -
D gene: -
CDR3 protein: CASLGQYIEKLFF
CDR3 DNA: TGTGCCAGCCTGGGGCAGTACATTGAAAAACTGTTTTTT

V gene: TRBV7-9
J gene: TRBJ2-3
clone size: -
D gene: -
CDR3 protein: CASIGGTDTQYF
CDR3 DNA: TGTGCCAGCATCGGGGGCACAGATACGCAGTATTTT

V gene: TRBV10-3
J gene: TRBJ1-1
clone size: -
D gene: -
CDR3 protein: CAIREETGVGTEAFF
CDR3 DNA: TGTGCCATCAGGGAGGAGACAGGAGTGGGTACTGAAGCTTTCTTT

V gene: TRBV7-6
J gene: TRBJ2-6
clone size: once
D gene: -
CDR3 protein: CASSLISGGGANVLTF
CDR3 DNA: TGTGCCAGCAGCTTAATATCTGGAGGTGGGGCCAACGTCCTGACTTTC

V gene: TRBV6-5
J gene: TRBJ2-3
clone size: -
D gene: -
CDR3 protein: CASMKRGKGDTQYF
CDR3 DNA: TGTGCCAGCATGAAACGGGGGAAAGGAGATACGCAGTATTTT

V gene: TRBV7-8
J gene: TRBJ1-1
clone size: few
D gene: -
CDR3 protein: CASSLQEIMNTEAFF
CDR3 DNA: TGTGCCAGCAGCTTACAGGAAATCATGAACACTGAAGCTTTCTTT

V gene: TRBV11-2
J gene: TRBJ1-1
clone size: -
D gene: -
CDR3 protein: CASSLGGATRNTEAFF
CDR3 DNA: TGTGCCAGCAGCTTAGGAGGAGCGACTCGGAACACTGAAGCTTTCTTT

V gene: TRBV7-3
J gene: TRBJ2-3
clone size: -
D gene: -
CDR3 protein: CASSYGLGGASTDTQYF
CDR3 DNA: TGTGCCAGCAGCTACGGGTTGGGCGGGGCCAGCACAGATACGCAGTATTTT

V gene: TRBV27
J gene: TRBJ1-6
clone size: -
D gene: -
CDR3 protein: CASSLMGPGDNSPLHF
CDR3 DNA: TGTGCCAGCAGTTTAATGGGTCCAGGGGACAATTCACCCCTCCACTTT

V gene: TRBV6-5
J gene: TRBJ1-5
clone size: -
D gene: TRBD1
CDR3 protein: CASRTGGKNQPQHF
CDR3 DNA: TGTGCCAGCAGGACAGGGGGTAAGAATCAGCCCCAGCATTTT

V gene: TRBV6-5
J gene: TRBJ1-1
clone size: -
D gene: -
CDR3 protein: CASVMTEEVFF
CDR3 DNA: TGTGCCAGCGTGATGACTGAGGAGGTTTTCTTT

V gene: TRBV7-9
J gene: TRBJ2-1
clone size: few
D gene: -
CDR3 protein: CASSFQSWNEQFF
CDR3 DNA: TGTGCCAGCAGCTTTCAAAGCTGGAATGAGCAGTTCTTC

V gene: TRBV19
J gene: TRBJ1-1
clone size: -
D gene: -
CDR3 protein: CATQYGGNTEAFF
CDR3 DNA: TGTGCCACCCAATACGGGGGGAACACTGAAGCTTTCTTT

V gene: TRBV3-1/TRBV3-2
J gene: TRBJ2-3
clone size: -
D gene: TRBD2
CDR3 protein: CASSLRLAGGRSTDTQYF
CDR3 DNA: TGTGCCAGCAGCCTGAGGCTAGCGGGGGGGCGGTCTACAGATACGCAGTATTTT

V gene: TRBV19
J gene: TRBJ1-3
clone size: -
D gene: TRBD1
CDR3 protein: CASSIFGIDRAPSGNTIYF
CDR3 DNA: TGTGCCAGTAGTATTTTTGGAATCGACAGGGCTCCCTCTGGAAACACCATATATTTT

V gene: TRBV11-3
J gene: TRBJ2-2
clone size: -
D gene: TRBD2
CDR3 protein: CASSLAGGMNTGELFF
CDR3 DNA: TGTGCCAGCAGCCTAGCGGGGGGAATGAACACCGGGGAGCTGTTTTTT

V gene: TRBV6-5
J gene: TRBJ1-5
clone size: -
D gene: -
CDR3 protein: CASSSRRDQPQHF
CDR3 DNA: TGTGCCAGCAGTTCCCGGAGAGATCAGCCCCAGCATTTT

V gene: TRBV7-3
J gene: TRBJ2-5
clone size: -
D gene: TRBD1
CDR3 protein: CASRQGGWETQYF
CDR3 DNA: TGTGCCAGCAGGCAAGGGGGCTGGGAGACCCAGTACTTC

V gene: TRBV14
J gene: TRBJ2-7
clone size: once
D gene: -
CDR3 protein: CASSQAGGSFYEQYF
CDR3 DNA: TGTGCCAGTTCCCAAGCCGGAGGCAGCTTCTACGAGCAGTACTTC

V gene: TRBV6-6
J gene: TRBJ2-5
clone size: -
D gene: -
CDR3 protein: CASSYQDSRRETQYF
CDR3 DNA: TGTGCCAGCAGTTACCAAGACAGCCGCCGGGAGACCCAGTACTTC

V gene: TRBV7-2
J gene: TRBJ2-3
clone size: -
D gene: TRBD1
CDR3 protein: CASSLFGQGSDTQYF
CDR3 DNA: TGTGCCAGCAGCCTCTTCGGACAGGGGTCAGATACGCAGTATTTT